These 21 T cell receptor beta chains share one sample of origin, sequenced in a study of cytomegalovirus exposure and HLA in healthy donors. The PCR ran on 60 Vbeta and 13 Jbeta primers. Generated by immunoSEQ multiplex PCR, the TCRdb table keeps only in-frame clones and is missing some. The sample contains over 150,000 clones, 82% of which appear only once. Specimen: PBMCs. The receptors shown here come from a boy under 10 years old in good health and CMV-seronegative.

This clone occurred once. V gene TRBV10-1 combines with J gene TRBJ1-2; 7 nucleotides align to TRBD1. V shed 0 bases and J 1 base; nucleotides not matched to a gene: 8. This CDR3 has 17 amino acids. The germline CDR1 and CDR2 sequences are WNHNN and SYGVQD (reference sequence). The DNA for the CDR3 is TGCGCCAGCAGTGAGTCGACTCGCCGGGACAGTAACTATGGCTACACCTTC. This encodes CASSESTRRDSNYGYTF.

In this sample, this clone turned up a few times. The chain couples TRBV6-5 to TRBJ2-7; TRBD1 matches 7 bases. V lost 0 bases to trimming and J lost 2 bases; unmatched junction nucleotides: 4. The CDR3 runs to 15 residues. Germline V CDR1 and CDR2: MNHEY, SVGAGI. The CDR3 spells CASSYSTGLAYEQYF. CDR3 coding DNA: TGTGCCAGCAGTTACTCGACAGGGCTAGCCTACGAGCAGTACTTC.

The J gene is TRBJ1-5, the V gene TRBV15; TRBD1 might be the D (6 bases). V was trimmed by 3 bases and J by 11 bases, leaving 14 bases between them. This CDR3 region has 13 residues. Germline CDR1 reads LNHNV; CDR2 reads YYDKDF (reference sequence). As DNA, the CDR3 is TGTGCCACCAGCAGCTTACAGGGAGCAGCCCAGCATTTT. Protein sequence: CATSSLQGAAQHF.

V usage is TRBV7-3 and J usage is TRBJ2-2; D is ambiguous. The CDR3 runs 17 residues. Trimming cost V 5 bases and J 0 bases, with 16 bases left between them. Per germline, CDR1 SGHTA and CDR2 FQGTGA. The CDR3 region is CASSPWASPSNTGELFF. The CDR3 coding sequence is TGTGCCAGCAGCCCCTGGGCCAGCCCTTCGAACACCGGGGAGCTGTTTTTT.

This sequence joins TRBV9 and TRBJ1-3, with 8 positions matching TRBD1. The V gene end was trimmed by 4 bases and the J gene end by 4 bases; junction bases not matched to a gene: 7. The CDR3 extends over 15 amino acids. Germline CDR1 is SGDLS and CDR2 is YYNGEE. CDR3 sequence: CASSQQGAKGNTIYF. CDR3 nucleotides: TGTGCCAGCAGCCAGCAGGGGGCGAAAGGAAACACCATATATTTT.

The genes are TRBV7-9 and TRBJ1-2, with D possibly matching TRBD1 (5 bases). The CDR3 is 14 residues long. CDR1 and CDR2 (germline): SEHNR, FQNEAQ (reference sequence). V lost 6 bases and J lost 8, with 19 bases in between. As DNA, the CDR3 is TGTGCCAGCAGTCCTCCGGACACCACCCGGGGCTACACCTTC. As protein: CASSPPDTTRGYTF. The full variable domain, with the rest looked up from reference TRBV7-9 and TRBJ1-2, is DTGVSQNPRHKITKRGQNVTFRCDPISEHNRLYWYRQTLGQGPEFLTYFQNEAQLEKSRLLSDRFSAERPKGSFSTLEIQRTEQGDSAMYLCASSPPDTTRGYTFGSGTRLTVV.

This clone was seen a few times. This sequence joins TRBV13 and TRBJ1-2; the D gene is possibly TRBD1 (5 bases). The V gene's germline CDR1 is PRHDT and CDR2 FYEKMQ (reference sequence). The CDR3 is made up of 12 amino acids. V gave up 2 bases and J gave up 7 bases, with 8 bases separating them. CDR3 DNA sequence: TGTGCCAGCAGCTTAAGGCAGGGTGGCTACACCTTC. It translates to CASSLRQGGYTF.

The CDR3 sequence is CASSRGGRVNEKLFF. In DNA, the CDR3 is TGCGCCAGCAGCCGCGGGGGCCGAGTTAATGAAAAACTGTTTTTT. The chain uses TRBV4-1 and TRBJ1-4; possibly TRBD1 for D (6 bases). The CDR3 is made up of 15 amino acids. Germline CDR1 and CDR2: MGHRA and YSYEKL. The V end was cut by 4 bases, the J end by 4 bases, with 13 bases between.

This rearrangement joins TRBV7-8 to TRBJ2-1, with TRBD2 matching over 10 bases. Germline V lookup: CDR1 SGHVS, CDR2 FQNEAQ. The CDR3 contains 18 residues. The ends lost 1 base at V and 6 bases at J; junction bases unmatched: 12. CDR3 DNA sequence: TGTGCCAGCAGCTTAGAAGTGGGGCTAGCGGGGGCCCCCAATGAGCAGTTCTTC. Translating gives CASSLEVGLAGAPNEQFF. The full variable domain, its missing parts supplied by reference TRBV7-8 and TRBJ2-1, is GAGVSQSPRYKVAKRGQDVALRCDPISGHVSLFWYQQALGQGPEFLTYFQNEAQLDKSGLPSDRFFAERPEGSVSTLKIQRTQQEDSAVYLCASSLEVGLAGAPNEQFFGPGTRLTVL.

The V gene is TRBV5-8, the J gene TRBJ1-2; D gene unclear. CDR3 length: 11 amino acids. Trimming removed 10 bases from V and 4 bases from J, with 11 bases in between. CDR1 and CDR2 from the germline V gene are SGHTS and YDEGEE. The CDR3 loop is CASRSPYGYTF. CDR3 sequence (DNA): TGTGCCTCCAGAAGTCCCTATGGCTACACCTTC.

Comments on this clone: Its ends do not fully match the called genes, so a read error is possible. The chain has TRBV19 and TRBJ1-5, with D perhaps matching TRBD1 (5 bases). CDR3 length: 16 residues. From germline, CDR1 is LNHDA and CDR2 SQIVND (reference sequence). DNA for the CDR3: TGTGCCAATAGTATCGTGAGCAGGGCGGGCAATCAGCCCCAGCATTTT. This codes for CANSIVSRAGNQPQHF.

The DNA of the CDR3 is TGTGCCAGCAGCTTAGCAGGGACTAGAGAGACCCAGTACTTC. Protein product: CASSLAGTRETQYF. The V call is TRBV7-6, the J call TRBJ2-5; TRBD2 aligns across 8 bases. Trimming at V came to 0 bases and at J to 4 bases, leaving 1 base not matched to a gene. CDR3 length: 14 amino acids. Germline V gene data show CDR1 as SGHVS and CDR2 as FNYEAQ.

The chain combines TRBV6-6 with TRBJ1-5, with TRBD1 as a possible D gene (6 bases). V was trimmed by 5 bases and J by 7 bases, leaving 12 bases between them. The germline V gene has CDR1 MNHNY and CDR2 SVGAGI (reference sequence). The CDR3 loop spans 13 amino acids. CDR3 sequence: CASSQQGGQPQHF. DNA for the CDR3: TGTGCCAGCAGTCAACAGGGAGGGCAGCCCCAGCATTTT.

The chain is built from TRBV9 and TRBJ1-4; 7 nucleotides match TRBD1. Germline CDR1 SGDLS, CDR2 YYNGEE. CDR3 length equals 14 residues. With V trimmed by 0 bases and J by 8 bases, 4 bases remained unmatched. The DNA of the CDR3 is TGTGCCAGCAGCGTAGGACAGGGCGGCGAAAAACTGTTTTTT. Amino acids: CASSVGQGGEKLFF.

V is TRBV29-1 and J is TRBJ2-7; D not certain. Germline V gene sequence: CDR1 SQVTM, CDR2 ANQGSEA. The CDR3 is 15 residues long. V gave up 0 bases and J gave up 2 bases, with 14 bases separating them. The DNA for the CDR3 is TGCAGCGTTGAAGACCCCTTAAGAGCTCCCTACGAGCAGTACTTC. Translated: CSVEDPLRAPYEQYF.

This clone occurred a few times. V gene TRBV7-4 combines with J gene TRBJ1-1, with D maybe TRBD1 (5 bases). Per the germline V gene, CDR1 is SGHVT and CDR2 is SQSDAQ. Trimming removed 3 bases at V and 1 base at J, with 15 bases between. The CDR3 is 16 amino acids. The CDR3, as DNA: TGTGCCAGCAGCTTCATCATGGGGGGGAGGAACACTGAAGCTTTCTTT. Its protein is CASSFIMGGRNTEAFF.

The chain uses TRBV5-1 and TRBJ2-3, with D maybe TRBD2 (6 bases). V lost 0 bases and J lost 1, with 12 bases in between. Germline V gives CDR1 SGHRS, CDR2 YFSETQ. The CDR3 is 16 amino acids. CDR3 amino acids: CASSLDRGIGTDTQYF. The CDR3 DNA is TGCGCCAGCAGCTTGGACCGGGGGATTGGCACAGATACGCAGTATTTT.

The chain carries TRBV4-1 and TRBJ1-1, with 7 bases lining up with TRBD1. The germline CDR1 and CDR2 sequences are MGHRA and YSYEKL. Losses at the gene ends were 2 bases for V and 4 bases for J; bases not matched to a gene: 7. The CDR3 sequence is 15 residues long. CDR3 in DNA: TGCGCCAGCAGCCAACCGACAGGGCAAGGCACTGAAGCTTTCTTT. Translated, it gives CASSQPTGQGTEAFF.

There are a few counts of this clone. V gene TRBV7-9 combines with J gene TRBJ2-3; 8 nucleotides agree with TRBD2. The CDR3 has 15 residues. Germline V gene lookup returns CDR1 SEHNR and CDR2 FQNEAQ (reference sequence). J lost 0 bases, V lost 6 bases, and 5 bases had no gene match. The CDR3 bases are TGTGCCAGCAGGTCGGGGGGGCGCAGCACAGATACGCAGTATTTT. This sequence encodes CASRSGGRSTDTQYF.

The chain is built from TRBV6-5 and TRBJ2-7, with 7 bases identical to TRBD1. The trim removed 2 bases at V and 5 bases at J, leaving 9 bases unmatched. The CDR3 sequence is 15 residues long. The germline gives CDR1 MNHEY, CDR2 SVGAGI. DNA for the CDR3: TGTGCCAGCAGTTACCTGGGGACAGCGCAGAACGAGCAGTACTTC. Its translation: CASSYLGTAQNEQYF.

This sequence joins TRBV6-5 and TRBJ1-2; 7 bases align to TRBD1. J was trimmed by 8 bases and V by 3 bases; bases with no gene match: 12. CDR3 length: 15 amino acids. The germline V gene encodes CDR1 MNHEY and CDR2 SVGAGI. This CDR3 is CASSYSIQGNFGYTF. CDR3 bases: TGTGCCAGCAGTTATTCCATACAGGGGAATTTCGGCTACACCTTC.